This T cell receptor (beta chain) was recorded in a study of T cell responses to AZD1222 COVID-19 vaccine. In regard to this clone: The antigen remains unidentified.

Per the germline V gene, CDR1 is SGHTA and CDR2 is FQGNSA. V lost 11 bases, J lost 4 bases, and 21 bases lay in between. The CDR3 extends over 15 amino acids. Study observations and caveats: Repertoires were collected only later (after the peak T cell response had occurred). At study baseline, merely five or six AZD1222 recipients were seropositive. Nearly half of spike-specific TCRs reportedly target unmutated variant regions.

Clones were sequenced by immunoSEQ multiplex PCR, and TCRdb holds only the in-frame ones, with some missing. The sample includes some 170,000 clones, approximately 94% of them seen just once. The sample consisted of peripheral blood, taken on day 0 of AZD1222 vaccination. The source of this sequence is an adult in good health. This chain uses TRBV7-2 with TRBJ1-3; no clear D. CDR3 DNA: TGTGCCCCCCCGAATTTTGGTGGGCCAGGAAACACCATATATTTT. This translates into CAPPNFGGPGNTIYF.